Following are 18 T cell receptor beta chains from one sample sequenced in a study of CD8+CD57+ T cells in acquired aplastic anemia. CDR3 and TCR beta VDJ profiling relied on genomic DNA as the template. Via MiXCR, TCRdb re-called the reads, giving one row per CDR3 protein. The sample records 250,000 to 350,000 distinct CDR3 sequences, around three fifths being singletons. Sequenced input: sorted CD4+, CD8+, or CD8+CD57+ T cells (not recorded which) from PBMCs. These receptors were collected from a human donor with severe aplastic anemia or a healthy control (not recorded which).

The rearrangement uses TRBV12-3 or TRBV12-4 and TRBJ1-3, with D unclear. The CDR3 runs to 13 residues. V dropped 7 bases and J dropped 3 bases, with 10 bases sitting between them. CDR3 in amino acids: CASTALGGNTIYF. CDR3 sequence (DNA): TGTGCCAGCACTGCCCTGGGTGGAAACACCATATATTTT.

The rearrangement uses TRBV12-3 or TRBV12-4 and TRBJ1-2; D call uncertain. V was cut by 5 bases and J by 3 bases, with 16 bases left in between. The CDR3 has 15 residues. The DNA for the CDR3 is TGTGCCAGCAGTCCTACCGCGACCGACCACTATGGCTACACCTTC. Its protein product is CASSPTATDHYGYTF.

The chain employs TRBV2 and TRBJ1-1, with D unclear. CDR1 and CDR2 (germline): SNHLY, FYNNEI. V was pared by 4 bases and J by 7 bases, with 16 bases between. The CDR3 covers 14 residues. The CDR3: CASSVRFPTNEAFF. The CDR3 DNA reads TGTGCCAGCAGTGTGAGGTTCCCAACTAATGAAGCTTTCTTT.

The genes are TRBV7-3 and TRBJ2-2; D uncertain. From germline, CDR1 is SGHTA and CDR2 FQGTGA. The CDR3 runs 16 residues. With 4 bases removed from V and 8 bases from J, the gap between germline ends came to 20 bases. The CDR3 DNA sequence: TGTGCCAGCAGCTCCGAGGACGGAGCCCTTCGGGGGGAGCTGTTTTTT. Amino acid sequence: CASSSEDGALRGELFF.

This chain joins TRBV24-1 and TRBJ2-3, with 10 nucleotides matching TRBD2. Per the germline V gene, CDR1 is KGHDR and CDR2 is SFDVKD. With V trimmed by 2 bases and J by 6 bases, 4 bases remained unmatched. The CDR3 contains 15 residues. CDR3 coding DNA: TGTGCCACCAGTGATTGGACTAGCGGAGGGGATACGCAGTATTTT. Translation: CATSDWTSGGDTQYF.

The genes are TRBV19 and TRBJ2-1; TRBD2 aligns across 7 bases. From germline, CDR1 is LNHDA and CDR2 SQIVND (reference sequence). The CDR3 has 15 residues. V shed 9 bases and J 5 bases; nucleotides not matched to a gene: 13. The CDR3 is CASSLEWDYHNEQFF. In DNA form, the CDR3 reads TGTGCCAGCAGTTTAGAGTGGGACTACCACAATGAGCAGTTCTTC.

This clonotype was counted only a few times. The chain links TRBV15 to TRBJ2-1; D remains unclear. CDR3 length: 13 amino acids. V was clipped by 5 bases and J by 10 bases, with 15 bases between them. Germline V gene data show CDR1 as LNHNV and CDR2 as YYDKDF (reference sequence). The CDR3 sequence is CATSYFAAKEQFF. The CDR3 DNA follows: TGTGCCACCAGCTATTTTGCCGCAAAAGAGCAGTTCTTC.

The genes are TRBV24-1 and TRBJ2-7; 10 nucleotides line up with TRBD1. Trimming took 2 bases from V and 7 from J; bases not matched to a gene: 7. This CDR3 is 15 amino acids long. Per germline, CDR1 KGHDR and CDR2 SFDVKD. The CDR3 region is CATSDSGTGAEEQYF. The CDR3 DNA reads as TGTGCCACCAGTGATTCCGGGACAGGGGCTGAAGAGCAGTACTTC.

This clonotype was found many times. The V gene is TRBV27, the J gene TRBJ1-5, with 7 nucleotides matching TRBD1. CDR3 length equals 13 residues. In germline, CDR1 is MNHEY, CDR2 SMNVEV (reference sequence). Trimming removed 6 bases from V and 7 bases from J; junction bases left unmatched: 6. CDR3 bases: TGTGCCAGCAGCCTCGACAGGGAACAGCCCCAGCATTTT. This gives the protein CASSLDREQPQHF.

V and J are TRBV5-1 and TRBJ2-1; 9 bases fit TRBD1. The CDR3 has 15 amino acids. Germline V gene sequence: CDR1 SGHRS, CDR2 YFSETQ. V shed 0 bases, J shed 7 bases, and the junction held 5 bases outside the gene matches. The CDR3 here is CASSLDGQGPNEQFF. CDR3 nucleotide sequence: TGCGCCAGCAGCTTGGACGGACAGGGGCCGAATGAGCAGTTCTTC.

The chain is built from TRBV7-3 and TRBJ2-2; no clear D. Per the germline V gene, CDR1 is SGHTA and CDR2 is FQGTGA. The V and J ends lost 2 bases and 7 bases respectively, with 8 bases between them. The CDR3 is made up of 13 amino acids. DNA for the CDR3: TGTGCCAGCAGCTTATATGGGAACGGGGAGCTGTTTTTT. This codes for CASSLYGNGELFF.

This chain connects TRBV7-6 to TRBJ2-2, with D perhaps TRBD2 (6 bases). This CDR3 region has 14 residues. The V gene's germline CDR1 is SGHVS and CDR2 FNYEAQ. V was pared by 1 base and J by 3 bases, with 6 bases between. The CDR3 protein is CASSLGGDTGELFF. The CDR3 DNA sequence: TGTGCCAGCAGCTTAGGGGGGGACACCGGGGAGCTGTTTTTT.

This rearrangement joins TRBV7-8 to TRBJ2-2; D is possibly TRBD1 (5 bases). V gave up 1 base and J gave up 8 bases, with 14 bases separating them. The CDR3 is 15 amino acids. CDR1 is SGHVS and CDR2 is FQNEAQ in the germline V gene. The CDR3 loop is CASSLGLGDMGELFF. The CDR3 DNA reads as TGTGCCAGCAGCTTAGGCCTAGGGGATATGGGGGAGCTGTTTTTT.

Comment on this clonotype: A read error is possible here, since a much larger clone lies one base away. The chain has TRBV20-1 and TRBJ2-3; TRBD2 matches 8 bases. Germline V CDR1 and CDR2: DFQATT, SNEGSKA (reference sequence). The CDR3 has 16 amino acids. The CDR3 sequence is CSARDSTSVSTGTQYF. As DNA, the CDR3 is TGCAGTGCTAGAGATTCGACTAGCGTGAGCACAGGTACGCAGTATTTT.

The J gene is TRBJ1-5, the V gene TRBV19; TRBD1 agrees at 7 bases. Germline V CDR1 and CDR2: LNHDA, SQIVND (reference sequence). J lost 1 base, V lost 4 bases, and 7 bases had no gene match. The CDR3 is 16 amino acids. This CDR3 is CASSRWTGESNQPQHF. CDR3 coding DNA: TGTGCCAGTAGTAGGTGGACAGGAGAGAGCAATCAGCCCCAGCATTTT.

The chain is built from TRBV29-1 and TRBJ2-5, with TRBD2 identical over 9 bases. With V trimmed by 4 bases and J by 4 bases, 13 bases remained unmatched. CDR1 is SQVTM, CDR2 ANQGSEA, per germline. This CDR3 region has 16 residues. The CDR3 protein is CSVVSHIGTSPETQYF. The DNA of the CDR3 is TGCAGCGTTGTATCCCATATCGGGACTAGCCCAGAGACCCAGTACTTC.

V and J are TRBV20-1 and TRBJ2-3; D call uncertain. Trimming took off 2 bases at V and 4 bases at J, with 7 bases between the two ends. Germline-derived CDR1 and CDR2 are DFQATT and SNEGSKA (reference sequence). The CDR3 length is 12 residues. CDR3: CSARSSSDTQYF. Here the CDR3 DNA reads TGCAGTGCTAGAAGTAGCTCAGATACGCAGTATTTT.

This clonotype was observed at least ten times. The CDR3 protein is CSARGIQDPAGTDTQYF. The DNA for the CDR3 is TGCAGTGCTAGAGGGATACAGGATCCCGCTGGCACAGATACGCAGTATTTT. The rearrangement uses TRBV20-1 and TRBJ2-3; weak D call: TRBD1 (5 bases). This CDR3 is built from 17 residues. The V gene lost 1 base and the J gene lost 1 base, with 18 bases spanning the gap. CDR1 and CDR2 from the germline V gene are DFQATT and SNEGSKA (reference sequence).